The 16 T cell receptor beta chains in this list originate from one sample, sequenced in a study of T cell responses to AZD1222 COVID-19 vaccine. Sequencing used immunoSEQ multiplex PCR; TCRdb keeps in-frame clones, though not all of them. The data hold more than 85,000 clones, with roughly 87% observed a single time. Sequencing was performed on peripheral blood, taken 28 days after the second AZD1222 dose. The receptor source for this set is an adult who received the AZD1222 COVID-19 vaccine.

The CDR3 here is CASRLITGRQPQHF. In DNA, the CDR3 is TGTGCCAGCAGACTTATTACGGGACGTCAGCCCCAGCATTTT. The rearrangement joins TRBV6-5 to TRBJ1-5, with D perhaps matching TRBD1 (5 bases). The CDR3 has 14 residues. Germline CDR1 MNHEY, CDR2 SVGAGI. V shed 6 bases and J shed 6 bases, with 15 bases lying between them.

This chain connects TRBV28 to TRBJ1-3; D is perhaps TRBD1 (6 bases). This CDR3 region has 15 residues. Germline CDR1 is MDHEN and CDR2 is SYDVKM. V was shortened by 5 bases and J by 2 bases, with 13 bases between the two germline ends. CDR3 DNA: TGTGCCAGCAGTCTCAAACAGGGTACTGGAAACACCATATATTTT. Its translation is CASSLKQGTGNTIYF. Combining the CDR3 with reference TRBV28 and TRBJ1-3 gives the whole variable domain DVKVTQSSRYLVKRTGEKVFLECVQDMDHENMFWYRQDPGLGLRLIYFSYDVKMKEKGDIPEGYSVSREKKERFSLILESASTNQTSMYLCASSLKQGTGNTIYFGEGSWLTVV.

This clone was picked up one time. The rearrangement links TRBV28 to TRBJ2-7; 8 bases line up with TRBD2. Germline CDR1 is MDHEN and CDR2 is SYDVKM. The CDR3 is 14 amino acids. The junction had 8 bases not matched to a gene; V was cut back by 7 bases and J by 3 bases. CDR3 residues: CASISPSGSYEQYF. DNA of the CDR3: TGTGCCAGCATCTCGCCCAGCGGGAGCTACGAGCAGTACTTC.

The chain is built from TRBV28 and TRBJ1-1, with D hard to call. Trimming took 3 bases from V and 6 from J, leaving 11 bases between them. The length of the CDR3 is 13 residues. Germline V CDR1 and CDR2: MDHEN, SYDVKM. The CDR3 here is CASSFRGRAEAFF. CDR3 in DNA: TGTGCCAGCAGTTTCCGGGGAAGGGCTGAAGCTTTCTTT.

The genes are TRBV11-2 and TRBJ1-6; TRBD1 might be the D (5 bases). Germline CDR1 SGHAT, CDR2 FQNNGV. Trimming stripped 4 bases from V and 8 bases from J, with 12 bases between. The CDR3 runs 14 residues. In DNA, the CDR3 is TGTGCCAGCAGCTCGCAGGGACTTGATTCACCCCTCCACTTT. This encodes CASSSQGLDSPLHF.

The chain joins TRBV2 to TRBJ1-3; tentatively, D is TRBD1 (5 bases). CDR1 is SNHLY and CDR2 is FYNNEI in the germline V gene. The CDR3 loop spans 13 amino acids. Trimming took off 11 bases at V and 2 bases at J, with 13 bases between the two ends. CDR3: CAGSQGAGNTIYF. The CDR3 DNA sequence: TGTGCCGGTTCCCAGGGCGCTGGAAACACCATATATTTT.

This clone was counted between two and nine times. J is TRBJ2-2 and V is TRBV6-2 or TRBV6-3, with D possibly TRBD1 on 5 matching bases. This CDR3 is built from 15 residues. CDR1 is MNHEY and CDR2 is SVGEGT in the germline V gene. Trimming stripped 4 bases from V and 5 bases from J, with 14 bases between. CDR3 residues: CASSLSRVGTGELFF. The DNA for the CDR3 is TGTGCCAGCAGTTTGTCCAGGGTTGGGACCGGGGAGCTGTTTTTT.

The V and J genes are TRBV5-5 and TRBJ2-3, with 11 bases fitting TRBD2. The germline V gene has CDR1 SGHKS and CDR2 YYEKEE (reference sequence). The CDR3 spans 16 residues. Trimming took 4 bases from V and 1 from J; bases not matched to a gene: 5. The CDR3 region is CASSAGTSGGTDTQYF. In DNA, the CDR3 is TGTGCCAGCAGCGCGGGGACTAGCGGAGGCACAGATACGCAGTATTTT.

The V gene is TRBV18, the J gene TRBJ1-4; no clear D gene. This CDR3 is 16 amino acids long. The V gene's germline CDR1 is KGHSH and CDR2 LQKENI. The V end lost 0 bases, the J end lost 2 bases, and 10 bases lay between the germline ends. Here the CDR3 reads CASSPPNGPTNEKLFF. The CDR3 nucleotides read TGTGCCAGCTCACCACCGAATGGCCCCACTAATGAAAAACTGTTTTTT.

The chain carries TRBV7-9 and TRBJ1-2, with TRBD1 matching 8 bases. Germline trimming cut 6 bases from V and 4 bases from J; bases unmatched to any gene: 10. Per the germline V gene, CDR1 is SEHNR and CDR2 is FQNEAQ (reference sequence). This CDR3 region has 15 residues. This chain's CDR3 is CASRYQGAGGYGYTF. In DNA form, the CDR3 reads TGTGCCAGCAGATATCAGGGGGCCGGGGGCTATGGCTACACCTTC.

The table lists this clone with a few counts. The chain couples TRBV6-1 to TRBJ1-5; D is unresolved. Trimming shortened V by 2 bases and J by 1 base, and 9 bases separated the two germline ends. In germline, CDR1 is MNHNS, CDR2 SASEGT. The CDR3 consists of 15 residues. CDR3 in amino acids: CASSEIGGSNQPQHF. The CDR3 DNA reads TGTGCCAGCAGTGAAATTGGAGGAAGCAATCAGCCCCAGCATTTT.

The chain employs TRBV3-1 (or the pseudogene TRBV3-2) and TRBJ1-4; D remains unclear. The CDR3 totals 16 residues. Deletions cut 0 bases from V and 10 bases from J, with 18 bases between. The germline CDR1 and CDR2 sequences are LGHDT and YNNKEL (reference sequence). CDR3 nucleotides: TGTGCCAGCAGCCAAGATAAGACGTGGGAGGTAGGAAAACTGTTTTTT. Encoded protein: CASSQDKTWEVGKLFF.

This clone has a handful of counts. The gene calls are TRBV18 and TRBJ2-7, with 8 bases lining up with TRBD1. The germline gives CDR1 KGHSH, CDR2 LQKENI. The CDR3 extends over 14 amino acids. The trim removed 2 bases at V and 1 base at J, leaving 1 base unmatched. The chain's CDR3 is CASSPGTGSYEQYF. The CDR3 nucleotides are TGTGCCAGCTCACCAGGGACAGGATCCTACGAGCAGTACTTC.

This chain links TRBV18 with TRBJ1-5; weak D call: TRBD1 (6 bases). V was pared by 3 bases and J by 5 bases, with 11 bases between. The CDR3 covers 14 residues. Germline V lookup: CDR1 KGHSH, CDR2 LQKENI. The CDR3 DNA follows: TGTGCCAGCTCACCGGGACAAGACTATCAGCCCCAGCATTTT. It codes for CASSPGQDYQPQHF.

J is TRBJ2-1 and V is TRBV30; 8 positions agree with TRBD2. The germline CDR1 and CDR2 sequences are GTSNPN and SVGIG (reference sequence). The ends lost 1 base at V and 4 bases at J; junction bases unmatched: 9. The CDR3 spans 16 residues. The CDR3 is CAWSAHTSGPYNEQFF. CDR3 bases: TGTGCCTGGAGTGCCCACACTAGCGGCCCTTACAATGAGCAGTTCTTC.

The chain couples TRBV2 to TRBJ1-1; D is unclear. This CDR3 has 12 amino acids. Trimming cost V 6 bases and J 1 base, with 6 bases left between them. Germline CDR1 is SNHLY and CDR2 is FYNNEI. The CDR3 loop reads CASSWANTEAFF. DNA for the CDR3: TGTGCCAGCAGCTGGGCGAACACTGAAGCTTTCTTT.